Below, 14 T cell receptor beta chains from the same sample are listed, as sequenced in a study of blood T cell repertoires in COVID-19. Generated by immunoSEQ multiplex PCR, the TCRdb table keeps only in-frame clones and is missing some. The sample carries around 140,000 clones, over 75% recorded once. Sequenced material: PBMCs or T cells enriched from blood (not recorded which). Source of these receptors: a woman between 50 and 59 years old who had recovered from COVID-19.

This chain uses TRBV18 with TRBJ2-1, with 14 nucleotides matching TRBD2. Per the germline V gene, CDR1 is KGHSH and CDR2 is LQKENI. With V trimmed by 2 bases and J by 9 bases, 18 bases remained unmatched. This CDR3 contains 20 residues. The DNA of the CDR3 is TGTGCCAGCTCACCAAGTCCGGGACAGGGGACTAGCGGGAGTTGGGGTGAGCAGTTCTTC. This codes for CASSPSPGQGTSGSWGEQFF.

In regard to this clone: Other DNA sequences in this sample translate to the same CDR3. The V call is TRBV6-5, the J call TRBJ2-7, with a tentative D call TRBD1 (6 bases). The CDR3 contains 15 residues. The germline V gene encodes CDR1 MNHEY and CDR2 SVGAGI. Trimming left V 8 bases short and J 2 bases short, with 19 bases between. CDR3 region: CASSPRGQGTYEQYF. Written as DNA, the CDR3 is TGTGCCAGCTCCCCTCGGGGCCAGGGGACCTACGAGCAGTACTTC.

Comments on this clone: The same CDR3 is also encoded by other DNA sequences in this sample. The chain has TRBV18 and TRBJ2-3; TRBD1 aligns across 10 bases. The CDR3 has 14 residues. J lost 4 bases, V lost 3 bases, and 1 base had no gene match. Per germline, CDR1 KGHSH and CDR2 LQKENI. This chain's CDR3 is CASSPGQGSDTQYF. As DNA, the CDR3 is TGTGCCAGCTCACCGGGACAGGGGTCAGATACGCAGTATTTT.

The CDR3 nucleotides are TGTGCCAGCAGCCCTCGGGGAGGACCATTATCACCCCTCCACTTT. Translating it yields CASSPRGGPLSPLHF. This sequence joins TRBV11-2 and TRBJ1-6; D is uncertain. CDR1 is SGHAT and CDR2 is FQNNGV in the germline V gene. This CDR3 spans 15 amino acids. V was clipped by 5 bases and J by 10 bases, with 18 bases between them.

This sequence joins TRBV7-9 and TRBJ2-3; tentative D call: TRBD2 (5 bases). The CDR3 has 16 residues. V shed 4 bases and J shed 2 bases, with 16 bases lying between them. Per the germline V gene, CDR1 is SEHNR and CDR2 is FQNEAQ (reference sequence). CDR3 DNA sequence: TGTGCCAGCAGCTCCTCGGGCGGAGGAAACACAGATACGCAGTATTTT. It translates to CASSSSGGGNTDTQYF. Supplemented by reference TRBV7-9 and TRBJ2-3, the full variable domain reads DTGVSQNPRHKITKRGQNVTFRCDPISEHNRLYWYRQTLGQGPEFLTYFQNEAQLEKSRLLSDRFSAERPKGSFSTLEIQRTEQGDSAMYLCASSSSGGGNTDTQYFGPGTRLTVL.

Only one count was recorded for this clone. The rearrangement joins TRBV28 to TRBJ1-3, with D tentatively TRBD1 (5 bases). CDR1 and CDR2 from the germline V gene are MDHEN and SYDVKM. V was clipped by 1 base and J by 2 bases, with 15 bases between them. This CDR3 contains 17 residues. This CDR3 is CASSLSKLGRAGNTIYF. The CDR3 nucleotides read TGTGCCAGCAGTTTATCTAAGCTAGGCAGGGCTGGAAACACCATATATTTT.

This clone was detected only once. CDR3 coding DNA: TGTGCCAGCTCGATACTAGCGAGCACCGGGGAGCTGTTTTTT. The encoded protein is CASSILASTGELFF. V is TRBV14 and J is TRBJ2-2, with 7 bases lining up with TRBD2. CDR3 size: 14 residues. After removal of 8 bases from V and 4 bases from J, the junction contained 7 bases not matched to a gene. In germline, CDR1 is SGHDN, CDR2 FVKESK.

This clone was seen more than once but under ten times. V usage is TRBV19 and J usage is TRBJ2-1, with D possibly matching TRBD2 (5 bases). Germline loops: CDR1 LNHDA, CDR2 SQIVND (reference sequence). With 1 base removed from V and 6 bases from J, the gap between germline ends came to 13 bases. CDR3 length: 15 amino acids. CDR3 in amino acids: CASSIGTSAFNEQFF. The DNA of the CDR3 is TGTGCCAGTAGTATAGGGACTTCAGCCTTCAATGAGCAGTTCTTC.

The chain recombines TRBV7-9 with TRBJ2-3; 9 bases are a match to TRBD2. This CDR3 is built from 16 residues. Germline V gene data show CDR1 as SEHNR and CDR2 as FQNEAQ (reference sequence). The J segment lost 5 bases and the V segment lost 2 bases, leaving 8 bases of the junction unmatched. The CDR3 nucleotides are TGTGCCAGCAGCTTAAGGGCTAGCGGGGTTGTAGATACGCAGTATTTT. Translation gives CASSLRASGVVDTQYF.

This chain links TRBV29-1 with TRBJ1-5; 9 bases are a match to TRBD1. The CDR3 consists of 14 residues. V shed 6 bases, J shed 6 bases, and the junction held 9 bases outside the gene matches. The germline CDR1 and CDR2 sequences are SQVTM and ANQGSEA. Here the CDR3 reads CSVTGTGSTQPQHF. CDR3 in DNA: TGCAGCGTGACTGGGACAGGGTCTACTCAGCCCCAGCATTTT. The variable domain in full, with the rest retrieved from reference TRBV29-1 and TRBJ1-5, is SAVISQKPSRDICQRGTSLTIQCQVDSQVTMMFWYRQQPGQSLTLIATANQGSEATYESGFVIDKFPISRPNLTFSTLTVSNMSPEDSSIYLCSVTGTGSTQPQHFGDGTRLSIL.

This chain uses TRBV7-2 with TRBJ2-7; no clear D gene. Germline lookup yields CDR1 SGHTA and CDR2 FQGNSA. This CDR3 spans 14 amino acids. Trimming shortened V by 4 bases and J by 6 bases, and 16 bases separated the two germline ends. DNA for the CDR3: TGTGCCAGCAGCTCCCCATTAATGTCGCGCGAGCAGTACTTC. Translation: CASSSPLMSREQYF.

The CDR3 nucleotides read TGTGCCAGCAGCCCTAGACTCGCCAATGAGCAGTTCTTC. Encoded protein: CASSPRLANEQFF. The chain combines TRBV7-8 with TRBJ2-1; no firm D call. The CDR3 runs to 13 residues. With 5 bases removed from V and 6 bases from J, the gap between germline ends came to 11 bases. In germline, CDR1 is SGHVS, CDR2 FQNEAQ. The full variable domain, in which reference TRBV7-8 and TRBJ2-1 provide the parts outside the CDR3, is GAGVSQSPRYKVAKRGQDVALRCDPISGHVSLFWYQQALGQGPEFLTYFQNEAQLDKSGLPSDRFFAERPEGSVSTLKIQRTQQEDSAVYLCASSPRLANEQFFGPGTRLTVL.

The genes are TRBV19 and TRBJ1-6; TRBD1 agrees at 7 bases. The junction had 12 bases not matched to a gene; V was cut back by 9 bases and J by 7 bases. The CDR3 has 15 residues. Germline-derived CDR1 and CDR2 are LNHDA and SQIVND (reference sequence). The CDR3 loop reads CASSSRQGENSPLHF. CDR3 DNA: TGTGCCAGCTCCTCCCGACAGGGAGAGAATTCACCCCTCCACTTT. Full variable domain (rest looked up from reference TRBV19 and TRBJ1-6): DGGITQSPKYLFRKEGQNVTLSCEQNLNHDAMYWYRQDPGQGLRLIYYSQIVNDFQKGDIAEGYSVSREKKESFPLTVTSAQKNPTAFYLCASSSRQGENSPLHFGNGTRLTVT.

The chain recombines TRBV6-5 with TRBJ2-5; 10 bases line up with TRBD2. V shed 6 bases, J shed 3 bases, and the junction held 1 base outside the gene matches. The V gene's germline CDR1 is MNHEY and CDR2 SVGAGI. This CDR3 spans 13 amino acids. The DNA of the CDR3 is TGTGCCAGCAGGAGCGGGGGGGAAGAGACCCAGTACTTC. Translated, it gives CASRSGGEETQYF.